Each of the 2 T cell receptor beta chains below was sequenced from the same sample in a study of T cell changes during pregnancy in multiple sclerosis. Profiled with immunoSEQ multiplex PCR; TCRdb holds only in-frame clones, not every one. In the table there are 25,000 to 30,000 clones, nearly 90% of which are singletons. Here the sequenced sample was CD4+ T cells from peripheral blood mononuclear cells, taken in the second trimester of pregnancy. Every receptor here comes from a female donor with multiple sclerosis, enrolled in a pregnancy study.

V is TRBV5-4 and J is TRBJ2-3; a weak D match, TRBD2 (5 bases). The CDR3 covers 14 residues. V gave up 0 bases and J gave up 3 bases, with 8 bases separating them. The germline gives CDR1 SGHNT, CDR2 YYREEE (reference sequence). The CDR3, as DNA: TGTGCCAGCAGCTTGGGTAGCGCAACAGATACGCAGTATTTT. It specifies CASSLGSATDTQYF.

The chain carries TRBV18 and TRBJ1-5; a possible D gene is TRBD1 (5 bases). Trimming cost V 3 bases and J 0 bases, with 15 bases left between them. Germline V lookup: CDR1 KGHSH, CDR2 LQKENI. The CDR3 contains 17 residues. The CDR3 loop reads CASSPRQRQNSNQPQHF. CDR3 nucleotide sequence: TGTGCCAGCTCACCTAGACAGAGACAGAATAGCAATCAGCCCCAGCATTTT.